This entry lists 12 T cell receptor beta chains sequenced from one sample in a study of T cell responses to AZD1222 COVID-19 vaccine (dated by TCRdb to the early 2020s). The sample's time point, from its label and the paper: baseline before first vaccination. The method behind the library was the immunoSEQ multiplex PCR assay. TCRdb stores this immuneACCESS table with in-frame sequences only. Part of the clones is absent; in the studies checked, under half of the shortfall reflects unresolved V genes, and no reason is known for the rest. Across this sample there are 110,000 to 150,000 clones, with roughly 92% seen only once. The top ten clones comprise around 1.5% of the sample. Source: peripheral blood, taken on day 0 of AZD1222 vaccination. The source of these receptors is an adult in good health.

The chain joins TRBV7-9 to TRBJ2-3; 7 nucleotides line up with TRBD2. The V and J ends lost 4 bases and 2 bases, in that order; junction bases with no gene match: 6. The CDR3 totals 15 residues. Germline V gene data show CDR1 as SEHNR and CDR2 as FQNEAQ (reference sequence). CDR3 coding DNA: TGTGCCAGCAGCTCCGGACTAGGTATCACAGATACGCAGTATTTT. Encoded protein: CASSSGLGITDTQYF. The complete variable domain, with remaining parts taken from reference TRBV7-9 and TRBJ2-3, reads DTGVSQNPRHKITKRGQNVTFRCDPISEHNRLYWYRQTLGQGPEFLTYFQNEAQLEKSRLLSDRFSAERPKGSFSTLEIQRTEQGDSAMYLCASSSGLGITDTQYFGPGTRLTVL.

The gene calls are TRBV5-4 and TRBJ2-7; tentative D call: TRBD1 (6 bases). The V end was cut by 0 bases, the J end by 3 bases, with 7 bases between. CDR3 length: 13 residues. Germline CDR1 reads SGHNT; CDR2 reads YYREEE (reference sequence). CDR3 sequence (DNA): TGTGCCAGCAGCTTGGACAGGGACTACGAGCAGTACTTC. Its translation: CASSLDRDYEQYF.

The CDR3 sequence is CASSPTDRMGHYGYTF. CDR3 DNA: TGTGCCAGCTCACCAACTGACAGGATGGGTCACTATGGCTACACCTTC. V gene TRBV18 combines with J gene TRBJ1-2; maybe TRBD1 (6 bases). The CDR3 runs 16 residues. V gave up 2 bases and J gave up 3 bases, with 16 bases separating them. Germline-derived CDR1 and CDR2 are KGHSH and LQKENI.

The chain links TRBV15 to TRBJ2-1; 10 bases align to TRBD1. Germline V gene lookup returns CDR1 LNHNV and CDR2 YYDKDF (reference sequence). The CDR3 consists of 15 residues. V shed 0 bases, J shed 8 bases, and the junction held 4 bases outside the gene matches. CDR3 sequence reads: CATSREGQGSHEQFF. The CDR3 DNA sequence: TGTGCCACCAGCAGAGAGGGACAGGGGTCGCATGAGCAGTTCTTC.

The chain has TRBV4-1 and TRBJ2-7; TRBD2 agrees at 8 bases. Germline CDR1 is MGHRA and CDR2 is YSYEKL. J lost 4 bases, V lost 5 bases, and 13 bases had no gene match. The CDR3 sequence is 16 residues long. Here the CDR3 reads CASSSSPGAGVYEQYF. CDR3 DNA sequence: TGCGCCAGCAGCTCTTCCCCGGGAGCGGGAGTATACGAGCAGTACTTC.

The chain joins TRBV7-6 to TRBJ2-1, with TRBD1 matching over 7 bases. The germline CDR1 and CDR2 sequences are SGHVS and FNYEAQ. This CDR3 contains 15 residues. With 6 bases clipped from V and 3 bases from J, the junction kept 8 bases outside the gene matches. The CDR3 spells CASSSPRDSYNEQFF. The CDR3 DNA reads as TGTGCCAGCAGTTCACCCAGGGACAGCTACAATGAGCAGTTCTTC.

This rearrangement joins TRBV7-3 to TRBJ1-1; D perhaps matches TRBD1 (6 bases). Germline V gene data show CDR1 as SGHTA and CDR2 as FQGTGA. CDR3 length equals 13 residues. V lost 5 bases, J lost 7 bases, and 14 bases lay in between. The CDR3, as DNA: TGTGCCAGCAGCCACGGGACACCGCGTGAAGCTTTCTTT. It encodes CASSHGTPREAFF.

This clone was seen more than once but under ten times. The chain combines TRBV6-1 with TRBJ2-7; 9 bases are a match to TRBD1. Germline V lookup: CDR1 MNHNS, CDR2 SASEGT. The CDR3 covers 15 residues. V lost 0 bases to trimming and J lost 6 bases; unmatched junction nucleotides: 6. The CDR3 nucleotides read TGTGCCAGCAGTGAAGCCACAGGGGGCTTTGTCGAGCAGTACTTC. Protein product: CASSEATGGFVEQYF.

CDR3 loop: CASSAKTSGKNTGELFF. The CDR3 bases are TGTGCCAGCAGCGCAAAGACTAGCGGGAAGAACACCGGGGAGCTGTTTTTT. V gene TRBV6-2 or TRBV6-3 combines with J gene TRBJ2-2, with TRBD2 identical over 11 bases. The CDR3 has 17 residues. Germline trimming cut 6 bases from V and 1 base from J; bases unmatched to any gene: 7. The germline CDR1 and CDR2 sequences are MNHEY and SVGEGT.

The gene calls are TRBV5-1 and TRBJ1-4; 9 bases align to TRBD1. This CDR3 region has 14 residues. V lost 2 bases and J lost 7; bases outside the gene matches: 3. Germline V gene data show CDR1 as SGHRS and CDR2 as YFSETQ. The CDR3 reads CASSFTGGGEKLFF. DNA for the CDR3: TGCGCCAGCAGCTTCACAGGGGGCGGTGAAAAACTGTTTTTT.

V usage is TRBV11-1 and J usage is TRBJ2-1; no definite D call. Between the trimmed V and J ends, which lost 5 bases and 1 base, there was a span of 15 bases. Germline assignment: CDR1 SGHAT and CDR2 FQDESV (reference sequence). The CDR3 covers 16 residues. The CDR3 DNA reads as TGTGCCAGCAGCCCGCCGAACCGACAATCCTACAATGAGCAGTTCTTC. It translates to CASSPPNRQSYNEQFF.

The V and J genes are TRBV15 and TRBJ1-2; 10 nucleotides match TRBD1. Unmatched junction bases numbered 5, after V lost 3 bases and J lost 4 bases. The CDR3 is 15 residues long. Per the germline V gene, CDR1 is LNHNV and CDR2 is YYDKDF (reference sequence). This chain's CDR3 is CATSSEGQGVYGYTF. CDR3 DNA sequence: TGTGCCACCAGCAGTGAAGGACAGGGGGTCTATGGCTACACCTTC. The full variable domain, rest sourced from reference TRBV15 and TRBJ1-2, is DAMVIQNPRYQVTQFGKPVTLSCSQTLNHNVMYWYQQKSSQAPKLLFHYYDKDFNNEADTPDNFQSRRPNTSFCFLDIRSPGLGDTAMYLCATSSEGQGVYGYTFGSGTRLTVV.